The rows below give T cell receptor beta chains drawn from one sample of a study of blood T cell repertoires in COVID-19. The protocol was immunoSEQ multiplex PCR, while the TCRdb copy is restricted to in-frame clones and leaves out a portion. The data contain fewer than 300,000 clones, about 89% of them singletons. Sequenced material: PBMCs or T cells enriched from blood (not recorded which). These receptors were collected from a man aged 40-49 years who had recovered from COVID-19. Both conserved end residues are part of each CDR3. The D gene is left open where the match is weak. Expanded clones get a size class; other rows say once, few or many, or leave the size out.

clone_size: -
d_call: -
v_call: TRBV7-6
cdr3_length: 15
j_call: TRBJ2-7
cdr3_nt: TGTGCCAGCAGTCATTCGAATGCGGATACCTACGAGCAGTACTTC
cdr3_aa: CASSHSNADTYEQYF

clone_size: -
d_call: TRBD2
v_call: TRBV27
cdr3_length: 17
j_call: TRBJ2-2
cdr3_nt: TGTGCCAGCAGCTTGGGGGGCTGGGCGGGAGGAACCGGGGAGCTGTTTTTT
cdr3_aa: CASSLGGWAGGTGELFF

clone_size: -
d_call: -
v_call: TRBV14
cdr3_length: 14
j_call: TRBJ1-4
cdr3_nt: TGTGCCAGCAGCCGCGAGACAACTAATGAAAAACTGTTTTTT
cdr3_aa: CASSRETTNEKLFF

clone_size: -
d_call: TRBD2
v_call: TRBV6-5
cdr3_length: 16
j_call: TRBJ2-1
cdr3_nt: TGTGCCAGCAGTTTAACAGGGACTAGCTCCTACAATGAGCAGTTCTTC
cdr3_aa: CASSLTGTSSYNEQFF

clone_size: -
d_call: TRBD2
v_call: TRBV3-1/TRBV3-2
cdr3_length: 15
j_call: TRBJ2-7
cdr3_nt: TGTGCCAGCAGCCCCCCCCGGGGGGAGGGCCACGAGCAGTACTTC
cdr3_aa: CASSPPRGEGHEQYF

clone_size: -
d_call: -
v_call: TRBV7-2
cdr3_length: 13
j_call: TRBJ1-1
cdr3_nt: TGTGCCAGCAGCTTAAAAGGGGACACTGAAGCTTTCTTT
cdr3_aa: CASSLKGDTEAFF

clone_size: -
d_call: TRBD1
v_call: TRBV14
cdr3_length: 16
j_call: TRBJ2-3
cdr3_nt: TGTGCCAGCAGCCAACCGCAGGGGGCAAGGGGAGATACGCAGTATTTT
cdr3_aa: CASSQPQGARGDTQYF

clone_size: -
d_call: -
v_call: TRBV3-1/TRBV3-2
cdr3_length: 14
j_call: TRBJ1-6
cdr3_nt: TGTGCCAGCAGCCACTCGGGAGTAGGGTCACCCCTCCACTTT
cdr3_aa: CASSHSGVGSPLHF

clone_size: once
d_call: -
v_call: TRBV2
cdr3_length: 12
j_call: TRBJ2-7
cdr3_nt: TGTGCCAGCAGTACAGGATCCTACGAGCAGTACTTC
cdr3_aa: CASSTGSYEQYF

clone_size: -
d_call: TRBD2
v_call: TRBV3-1/TRBV3-2
cdr3_length: 15
j_call: TRBJ2-1
cdr3_nt: TGTGCCAGCAGCCAAGGGACTAGCGGGAGGAATGAGCAGTTCTTC
cdr3_aa: CASSQGTSGRNEQFF

clone_size: -
d_call: TRBD1
v_call: TRBV6-6
cdr3_length: 15
j_call: TRBJ1-1
cdr3_nt: TGTGCCAGCAGAGACCGCGGGACAGGGAACACTGAAGCTTTCTTT
cdr3_aa: CASRDRGTGNTEAFF

clone_size: -
d_call: -
v_call: TRBV18
cdr3_length: 12
j_call: TRBJ1-2
cdr3_nt: TGTGCCAGCTCACCAGGAGACTATGGCTACACCTTC
cdr3_aa: CASSPGDYGYTF

clone_size: -
d_call: TRBD2
v_call: TRBV5-5
cdr3_length: 15
j_call: TRBJ2-1
cdr3_nt: TGTGCCAGCAGCTTGATCCTAGCGGGGCCAAATGAGCAGTTCTTC
cdr3_aa: CASSLILAGPNEQFF

clone_size: -
d_call: -
v_call: TRBV7-2
cdr3_length: 15
j_call: TRBJ1-2
cdr3_nt: TGTGCCAGCAGCCCAGACGGGGGAGAAGGGTATGGCTACACCTTC
cdr3_aa: CASSPDGGEGYGYTF

clone_size: -
d_call: -
v_call: TRBV28
cdr3_length: 16
j_call: TRBJ1-1
cdr3_nt: TGTGCCAGCAGTTTACTATCTCGGGGGGTAGACACTGAAGCTTTCTTT
cdr3_aa: CASSLLSRGVDTEAFF

clone_size: -
d_call: TRBD1
v_call: TRBV5-6
cdr3_length: 14
j_call: TRBJ1-3
cdr3_nt: TGTGCCAGCAGCTGGACAGGGCTTGGAAACACCATATATTTT
cdr3_aa: CASSWTGLGNTIYF

clone_size: -
d_call: -
v_call: TRBV11-2
cdr3_length: 13
j_call: TRBJ2-5
cdr3_nt: TGTGCCAGCAGCTTAGGAGTACAAGAGACCCAGTACTTC
cdr3_aa: CASSLGVQETQYF

clone_size: few
d_call: -
v_call: TRBV2
cdr3_length: 13
j_call: TRBJ2-7
cdr3_nt: TGTGCCAGCAGCGGAACAGCTGGCTACGAGCAGTACTTC
cdr3_aa: CASSGTAGYEQYF

clone_size: few
d_call: TRBD1
v_call: TRBV28
cdr3_length: 15
j_call: TRBJ1-1
cdr3_nt: TGTGCCAGCAGTCGCTTAACAGGGGGTTACACTGAAGCTTTCTTT
cdr3_aa: CASSRLTGGYTEAFF

clone_size: -
d_call: -
v_call: TRBV2
cdr3_length: 14
j_call: TRBJ1-4
cdr3_nt: TGTGCCAGCAGTGAGTCTCCAACTAATGAAAAACTGTTTTTT
cdr3_aa: CASSESPTNEKLFF

clone_size: -
d_call: -
v_call: TRBV7-9
cdr3_length: 13
j_call: TRBJ1-3
cdr3_nt: TGTGCCAGCCTACAGGGCGCTGGAAACACCATATATTTT
cdr3_aa: CASLQGAGNTIYF

clone_size: -
d_call: TRBD1
v_call: TRBV5-4
cdr3_length: 16
j_call: TRBJ2-7
cdr3_nt: TGTGCCAGCAGCCCAGGGGGTACAGGGTTGTCGTGGGAGCAGTACTTC
cdr3_aa: CASSPGGTGLSWEQYF